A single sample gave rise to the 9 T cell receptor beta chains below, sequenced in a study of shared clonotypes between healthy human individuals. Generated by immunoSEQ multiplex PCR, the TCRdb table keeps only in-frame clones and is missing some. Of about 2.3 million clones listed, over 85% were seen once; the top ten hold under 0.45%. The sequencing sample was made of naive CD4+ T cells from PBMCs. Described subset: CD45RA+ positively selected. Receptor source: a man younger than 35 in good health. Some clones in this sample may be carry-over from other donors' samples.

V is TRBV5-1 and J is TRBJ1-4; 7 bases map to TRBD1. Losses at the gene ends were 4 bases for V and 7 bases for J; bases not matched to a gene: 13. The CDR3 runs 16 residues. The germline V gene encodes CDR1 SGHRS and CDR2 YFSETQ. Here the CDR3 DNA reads TGCGCCAGCAGCCCCGGGACAGTTGCAGAGGGTGAAAAACTGTTTTTT. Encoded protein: CASSPGTVAEGEKLFF. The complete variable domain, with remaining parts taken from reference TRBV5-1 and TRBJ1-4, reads KAGVTQTPRYLIKTRGQQVTLSCSPISGHRSVSWYQQTPGQGLQFLFEYFSETQRNKGNFPGRFSGRQFSNSRSEMNVSTLELGDSALYLCASSPGTVAEGEKLFFGSGTQLSVL.

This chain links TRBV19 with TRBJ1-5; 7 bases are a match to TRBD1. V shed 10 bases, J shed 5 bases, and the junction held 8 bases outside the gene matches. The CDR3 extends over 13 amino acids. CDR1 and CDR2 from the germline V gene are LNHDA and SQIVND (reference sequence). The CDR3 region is CATEQGLDQPQHF. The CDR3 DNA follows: TGTGCCACCGAACAGGGGTTGGATCAGCCCCAGCATTTT.

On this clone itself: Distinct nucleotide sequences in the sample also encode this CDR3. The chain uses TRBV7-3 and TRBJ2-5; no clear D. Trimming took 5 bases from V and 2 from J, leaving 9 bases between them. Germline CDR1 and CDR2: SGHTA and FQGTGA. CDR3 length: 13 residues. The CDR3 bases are TGTGCCAGCAGCCCGCGGTCACAAGAGACCCAGTACTTC. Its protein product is CASSPRSQETQYF.

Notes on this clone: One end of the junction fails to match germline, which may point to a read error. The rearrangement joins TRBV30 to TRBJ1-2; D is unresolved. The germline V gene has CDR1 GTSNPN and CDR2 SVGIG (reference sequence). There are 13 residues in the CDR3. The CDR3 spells CAWSEVLGFKTNF. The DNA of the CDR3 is TGTGCCTGGAGTGAGGTTCTGGGTTTTAAGACGAACTTC.

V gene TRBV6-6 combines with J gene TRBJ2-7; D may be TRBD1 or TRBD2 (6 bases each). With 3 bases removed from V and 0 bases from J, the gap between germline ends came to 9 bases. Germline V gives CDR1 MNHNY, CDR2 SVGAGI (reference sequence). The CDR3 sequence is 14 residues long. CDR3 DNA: TGTGCCAGCAGTTATGGGGGGCACTCCTACGAGCAGTACTTC. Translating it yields CASSYGGHSYEQYF.

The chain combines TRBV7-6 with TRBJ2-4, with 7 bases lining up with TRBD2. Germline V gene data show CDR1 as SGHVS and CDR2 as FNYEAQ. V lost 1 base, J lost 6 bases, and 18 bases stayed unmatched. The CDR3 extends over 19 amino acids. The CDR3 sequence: CASSLEAGGTRGTLNIQYF. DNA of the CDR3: TGTGCCAGCAGCTTAGAAGCCGGGGGGACTCGCGGAACCTTAAACATTCAGTACTTC.

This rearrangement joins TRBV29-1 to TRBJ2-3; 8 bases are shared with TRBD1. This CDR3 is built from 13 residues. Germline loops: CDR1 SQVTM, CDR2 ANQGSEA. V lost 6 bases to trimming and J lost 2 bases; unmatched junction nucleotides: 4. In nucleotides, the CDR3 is TGCAGCGTCCGGGGACAGGCCACAGATACGCAGTATTTT. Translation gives CSVRGQATDTQYF.

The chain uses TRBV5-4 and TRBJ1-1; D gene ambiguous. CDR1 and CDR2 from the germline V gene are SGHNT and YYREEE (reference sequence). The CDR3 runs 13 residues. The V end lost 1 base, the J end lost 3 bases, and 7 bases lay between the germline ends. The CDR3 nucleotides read TGTGCCAGCAGCTTGAGCATCTACACTGAAGCTTTCTTT. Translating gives CASSLSIYTEAFF.

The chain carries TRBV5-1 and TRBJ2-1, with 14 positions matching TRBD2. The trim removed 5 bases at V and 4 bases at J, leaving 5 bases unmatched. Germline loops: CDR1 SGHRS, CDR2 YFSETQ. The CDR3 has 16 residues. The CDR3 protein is CASRGLAGASYNEQFF. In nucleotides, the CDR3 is TGCGCCAGCAGGGGACTAGCGGGAGCTTCGTACAATGAGCAGTTCTTC. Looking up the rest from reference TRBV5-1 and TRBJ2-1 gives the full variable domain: KAGVTQTPRYLIKTRGQQVTLSCSPISGHRSVSWYQQTPGQGLQFLFEYFSETQRNKGNFPGRFSGRQFSNSRSEMNVSTLELGDSALYLCASRGLAGASYNEQFFGPGTRLTVL.